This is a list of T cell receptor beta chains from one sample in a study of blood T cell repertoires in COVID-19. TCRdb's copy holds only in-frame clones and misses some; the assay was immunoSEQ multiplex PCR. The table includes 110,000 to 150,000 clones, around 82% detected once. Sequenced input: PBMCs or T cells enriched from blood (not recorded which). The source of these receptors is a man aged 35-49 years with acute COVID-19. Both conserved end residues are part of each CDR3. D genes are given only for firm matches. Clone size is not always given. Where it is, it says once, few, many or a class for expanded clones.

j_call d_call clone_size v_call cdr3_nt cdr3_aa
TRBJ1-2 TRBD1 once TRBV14 TGTGCCAGCAGCCAAGATAGAAGGGGGCAGTATGGCTACACCTTC CASSQDRRGQYGYTF
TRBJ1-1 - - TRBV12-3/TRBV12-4 TGTGCCAGCAGCACCAACTCTGAAGCTTTCTTT CASSTNSEAFF
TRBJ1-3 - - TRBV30 TGTGCCTGGGATGCAGGCTCTGGAAACACCATATATTTT CAWDAGSGNTIYF
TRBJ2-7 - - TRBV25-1 TGTGCCAGCAGTGGAAAAGGGGCTTCCTACGAGCAGTACTTC CASSGKGASYEQYF
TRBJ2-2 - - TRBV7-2 TGTGCCAGCAGCTTAAATCTGGGAGTGCACACCGGGGAGCTGTTTTTT CASSLNLGVHTGELFF
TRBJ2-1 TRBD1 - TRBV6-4 TGTGCCAGCTCAACAGGGGAGACAAGTGAGCAGTTCTTC CASSTGETSEQFF
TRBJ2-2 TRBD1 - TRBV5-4 TGTGCCAGCAGCTTGGTAGGCAGGGGGCGCACCGGGGAGCTGTTTTTT CASSLVGRGRTGELFF
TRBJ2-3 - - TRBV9 TGTGCCAGCAGCGTAGGAGGCGGGCGCACAGATACGCAGTATTTT CASSVGGGRTDTQYF
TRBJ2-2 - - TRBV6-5 TGTGCCAGCAGCCTAGGGAGCGACACCGGGGAGCTGTTTTTT CASSLGSDTGELFF
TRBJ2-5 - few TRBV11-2 TGTGCCAGCAGCTTAGAACGACTACAAGAGACCCAGTACTTC CASSLERLQETQYF
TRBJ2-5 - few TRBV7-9 TGTGCCAGCAGCCTTCGGGGGGCGGTCCAAGAGACCCAGTACTTC CASSLRGAVQETQYF
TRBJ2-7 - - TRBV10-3 TGTGCCATCAGTGAATCGGGTGAGAACGAGCAGTACTTC CAISESGENEQYF
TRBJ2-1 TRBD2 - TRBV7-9 TGTGCCAGCAGCTTAGCCGCGGGGGGGCAGTTCTTC CASSLAAGGQFF
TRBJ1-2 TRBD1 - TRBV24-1 TGTGCCACCAGTGGCCTAATTCCGGGACAGGGGCAGATTGGCTACACCTTC CATSGLIPGQGQIGYTF
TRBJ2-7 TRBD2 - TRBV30 TGTGCCTGGAGTGAAGGACTAGCGGTTACCTCCTACGAGCAGTACTTC CAWSEGLAVTSYEQYF
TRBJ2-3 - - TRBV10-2 TGCGCCAGCAGTGAGGGGAGTTCACGAGATACGCAGTATTTT CASSEGSSRDTQYF
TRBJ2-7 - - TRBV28 TGTGCCAGCAGTTTATTGGGGGCGGGCGAGCAGTACTTC CASSLLGAGEQYF
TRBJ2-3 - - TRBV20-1 TGCAGTGCCCGAGGGGGAGATACGCAGTATTTT CSARGGDTQYF
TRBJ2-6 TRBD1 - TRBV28 TGTGCCAGCAGTGTAACTTGGGGACAGGGGGCCGGTGGGGCCAACGTCCTGACTTTC CASSVTWGQGAGGANVLTF
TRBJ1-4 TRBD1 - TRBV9 TGTGCCGATCCGTCCGGGACAGGGCCGGACGGGGGTGAAAAACTGTTTTTT CADPSGTGPDGGEKLFF
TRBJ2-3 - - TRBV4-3 TGCGCCAGCAGCCAGGGCCTTGGCTCGGATACGCAGTATTTT CASSQGLGSDTQYF
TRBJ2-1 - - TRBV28 TGTGCCAGCAGTCTTAGGGGCGCCTACAATGAGCAGTTCTTC CASSLRGAYNEQFF
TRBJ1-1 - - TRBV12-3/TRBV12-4 TGTGCCAGCAGACCGGGCACTGAAGCTTTCTTT CASRPGTEAFF
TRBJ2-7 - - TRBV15 TGTGCCACCAGCAGGGGGGAGGATGAGGACCCCTCCTACGAGCAGTACTTC CATSRGEDEDPSYEQYF
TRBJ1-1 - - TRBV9 TGTGCCAGCAGCCCGGGGGGAGGGGTGTACACTGAAGCTTTCTTT CASSPGGGVYTEAFF
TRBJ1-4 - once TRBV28 TGTGCCAGCAGTCCCCCGGACAGTTCCTCTAATGAAAAACTGTTTTTT CASSPPDSSSNEKLFF
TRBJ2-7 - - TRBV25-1 TGTGCCAGCAGTGATCCCGTGGGGACAAAGGGGTACGAGCAGTACTTC CASSDPVGTKGYEQYF
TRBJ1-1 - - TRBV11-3 TGTGCCAGCAGCCCCGGTTCAGGGGAGAACACTGAAGCTTTCTTT CASSPGSGENTEAFF
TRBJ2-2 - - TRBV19 TGTGCCAGTAGACCCGAATGGGGCTACACCGGGGAGCTGTTTTTT CASRPEWGYTGELFF
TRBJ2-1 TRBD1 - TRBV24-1 TGTGCCACCAATCAGCCGGGACAGGGGCGTGGGGATGAGCAGTTCTTC CATNQPGQGRGDEQFF
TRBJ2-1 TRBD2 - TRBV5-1 TGCGCCAGCAGCTTGCTCGCTAGCGGGGGGGCCAAGAATGAGCAGTTCTTC CASSLLASGGAKNEQFF
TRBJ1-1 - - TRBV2 TGTGCCAGCAGCCCCATTCTAACAGGGCCATTGAACACTGAAGCTTTCTTT CASSPILTGPLNTEAFF
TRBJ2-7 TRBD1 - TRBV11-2 TGTGCCAGCAGCTCTGCATCTACGGACAGGGGAGGCTACGAGCAGTACTTC CASSSASTDRGGYEQYF
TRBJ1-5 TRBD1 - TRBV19 TGTGCCACCGGGACAGGGAGGGATCAGCCCCAGCATTTT CATGTGRDQPQHF
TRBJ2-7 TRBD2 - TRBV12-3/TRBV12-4 TGTGCCAGCAGAAGGGAGGGCTGGGGGGAGCAGTACTTC CASRREGWGEQYF
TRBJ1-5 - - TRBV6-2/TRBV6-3 TGTGCCAGCAGTTACTCGAGTAACAGCTACAATCAGCCCCAGCATTTT CASSYSSNSYNQPQHF
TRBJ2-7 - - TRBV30 TGTGCCTGGTCGAGGGGCCTTGGAGGGACCAGCGAGCAGTACTTC CAWSRGLGGTSEQYF
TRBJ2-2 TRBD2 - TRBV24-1 TGTGCCACCAGGGGGGGGAGAGGTACCGGGGAGCTGTTTTTT CATRGGRGTGELFF
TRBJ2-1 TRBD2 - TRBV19 TGTGCCAGTAGTATAGGGTCAGGACTAGCGGGAGACGCAGTAACCTACAATGAGCAGTTCTTC CASSIGSGLAGDAVTYNEQFF
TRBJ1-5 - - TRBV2 TGTGCCAGCAGTGAACGGGAGGGTTATAGCAATCAGCCCCAGCATTTT CASSEREGYSNQPQHF
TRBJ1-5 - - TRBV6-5 TGTGCCAGCAGTTACTCGATTGGAGGGATGCATTTT CASSYSIGGMHF
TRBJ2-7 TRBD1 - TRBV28 TGTGCCAGCAGTCTACTGGACAGGGACAACGAGCAGTACTTC CASSLLDRDNEQYF
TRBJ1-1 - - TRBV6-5 TGTGCCAGCAGTCTACTTACAGGGACTGAAGCTTTCTTT CASSLLTGTEAFF
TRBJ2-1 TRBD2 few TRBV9 TGTGCCAGCAGCATCGGACTAGCGGGAGTCAACAATGAGCAGTTCTTC CASSIGLAGVNNEQFF
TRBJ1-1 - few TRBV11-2 TGTGCCAGCAGCCCAAGGAGAGAAGACACTGAAGCTTTCTTT CASSPRREDTEAFF
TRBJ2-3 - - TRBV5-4 TGTGCCAGCAGCTTTTCCCCAGCGGACTCGGGGGATACGCAGTATTTT CASSFSPADSGDTQYF
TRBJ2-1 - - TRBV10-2 TGCGCCAGCAGTGAGTCGGGGGCGGGTACACATGAGCAGTTCTTC CASSESGAGTHEQFF
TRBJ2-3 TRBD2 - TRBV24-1 TGTGCCGCCGGGGGAGGGGTGGAATTCGAAGATACGCAGTATTTT CAAGGGVEFEDTQYF
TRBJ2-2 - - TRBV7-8 TGTGCCAGCAGCCCCACTTTACTCGGGGAGCTGTTTTTT CASSPTLLGELFF
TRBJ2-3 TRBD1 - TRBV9 TGTGCCAGCAGCGTTACCGGGACAGGGGGGAATACGCAGTATTTT CASSVTGTGGNTQYF
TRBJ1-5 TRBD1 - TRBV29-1 TGCAGCGCCCGGGACAGGGACCAGCCCCAGCATTTT CSARDRDQPQHF
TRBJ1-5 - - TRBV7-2 TGTGCCAGCACCCCGGATGGGCGTCAGCCCCAGCATTTT CASTPDGRQPQHF
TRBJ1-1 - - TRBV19 TGTGCCACCGCGATCCAACCCCTTAGCACTGAAGCTTTCTTT CATAIQPLSTEAFF
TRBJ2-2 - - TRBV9 TGTGCCAGCAGCGTAGCCGGTAGCACCGGGGAGCTGTTTTTT CASSVAGSTGELFF
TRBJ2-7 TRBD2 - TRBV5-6 TGTGCCAGCAGGCCACGGGAGGGCCTCTACGAGCAGTACTTC CASRPREGLYEQYF
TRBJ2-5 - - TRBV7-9 TGTGCCAGCAGCCAAGTGACTGAGAGGGAGACCCAGTACTTC CASSQVTERETQYF
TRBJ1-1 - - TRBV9 TGTGCCAGCAGCGTGTCGGAGGTAAACACTGAAGCTTTCTTT CASSVSEVNTEAFF
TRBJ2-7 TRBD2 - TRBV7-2 TGTGCCAGCAGCTTAGGTAGCGGGAGTTGGTACGAGCAGTACTTC CASSLGSGSWYEQYF
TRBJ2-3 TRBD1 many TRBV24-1 TGTGCCACCAGTGTTCCATCGGGGACAGGGGGCACAGATACGCAGTATTTT CATSVPSGTGGTDTQYF